Below, 16 T cell receptor beta chains from the same sample are listed, as sequenced in a study of shared T cell receptors in the human thymus (TCRdb year 2021). Library construction relied on the immunoSEQ multiplex PCR assay. Imported from immuneACCESS, the table was reduced by TCRdb to in-frame sequences with V and J called. These copies leave out some clones; in studies compared against another copy, an unresolved V gene accounts for under half, and the cause of the remainder is not known. Here the sample has around 340,000 clones; 95% occur a single time. The ten largest clones add up to roughly 0.02% of the sample. Sequencing used thymocytes. The origin of the receptors is a human donor.

The V call is TRBV28, the J call TRBJ2-7; possible D gene TRBD1, 6 bases. V gave up 5 bases and J gave up 2 bases, with 10 bases separating them. The CDR3 covers 13 residues. Per the germline V gene, CDR1 is MDHEN and CDR2 is SYDVKM. The CDR3 sequence: CASSPGHPYEQYF. Written as DNA, the CDR3 is TGTGCCAGCAGTCCGGGACACCCCTACGAGCAGTACTTC.

The count of this clone is one. The chain links TRBV18 to TRBJ2-1, with 12 bases that match TRBD2. This CDR3 has 18 amino acids. The V and J ends lost 0 bases and 6 bases, in that order; junction bases with no gene match: 9. Looked up from germline, CDR1 is KGHSH and CDR2 is LQKENI. This CDR3 is CASSPPMGLAGGINEQFF. DNA of the CDR3: TGTGCCAGCTCACCACCGATGGGGCTAGCGGGAGGGATCAATGAGCAGTTCTTC.

This clone was observed once. The CDR3 DNA is TGTGCCAGCAGGGCAGTCGTCGAGCAGTACTTC. It translates to CASRAVVEQYF. The rearrangement joins TRBV2 to TRBJ2-7; D uncertain. The CDR3 runs 11 residues. With 6 bases removed from V and 6 bases from J, the gap between germline ends came to 9 bases. CDR1 is SNHLY and CDR2 is FYNNEI in the germline V gene.

In regard to this clone: Within the sample, other DNA sequences also encode this same CDR3. The chain combines TRBV18 with TRBJ1-5; D call uncertain. The CDR3 contains 12 residues. The germline V gene has CDR1 KGHSH and CDR2 LQKENI. Between the trimmed V and J ends, which lost 4 bases and 2 bases, there was a span of 3 bases. In DNA, the CDR3 is TGTGCCAGCTCACAGGGCAATCAGCCCCAGCATTTT. Protein sequence: CASSQGNQPQHF. The full variable domain, in which reference TRBV18 and TRBJ1-5 provide the parts outside the CDR3, is NAGVMQNPRHLVRRRGQEARLRCSPMKGHSHVYWYRQLPEEGLKFMVYLQKENIIDESGMPKERFSAEFPKEGPSILRIQQVVRGDSAAYFCASSQGNQPQHFGDGTRLSIL.

The chain couples TRBV6-5 to TRBJ2-7, with D maybe TRBD1 (6 bases). V dropped 5 bases and J dropped 0 bases, with 14 bases sitting between them. This CDR3 spans 15 amino acids. Germline V gives CDR1 MNHEY, CDR2 SVGAGI. The CDR3 bases are TGTGCCAGCAGTCTCGACAGGCTTAGCTCCTACGAGCAGTACTTC. Translated: CASSLDRLSSYEQYF.

The V call is TRBV5-1, the J call TRBJ2-1; 8 nucleotides agree with TRBD1. CDR3 size: 16 residues. Germline CDR1 is SGHRS and CDR2 is YFSETQ. J gave up 2 bases and V 4 bases, and 8 bases lay outside the gene matches. CDR3 nucleotide sequence: TGCGCCAGCAGCCAAGAGGACAGGGCGGCCTACAATGAGCAGTTCTTC. Protein product: CASSQEDRAAYNEQFF.

The chain carries TRBV9 and TRBJ2-3; D is perhaps TRBD1 (6 bases). Trimming stripped 4 bases from V and 4 bases from J, with 22 bases between. This CDR3 contains 17 residues. Germline CDR1 SGDLS, CDR2 YYNGEE. CDR3 coding DNA: TGTGCCAGCAGCCCCCAGGGGTTGGCTGGAGGCGCAGATACGCAGTATTTT. Its protein product is CASSPQGLAGGADTQYF.

The J gene is TRBJ1-5, the V gene TRBV28, with a weak D call TRBD1 (5 bases). The V gene's germline CDR1 is MDHEN and CDR2 SYDVKM. This CDR3 comprises 15 residues. V lost 5 bases, J lost 6 bases, and 17 bases lay in between. The chain's CDR3 is CASSLPGQGSQPQHF. In DNA, the CDR3 is TGTGCCAGCAGTCTCCCCGGTCAGGGTAGTCAGCCCCAGCATTTT.

The CDR3 is CASDGATYEQYF. The CDR3 coding sequence is TGTGCTTCAGATGGGGCGACCTACGAGCAGTACTTC. This rearrangement joins TRBV5-8 to TRBJ2-7; weak D call: TRBD1 (5 bases). The CDR3 runs to 12 residues. Germline V CDR1 and CDR2: SGHTS, YDEGEE.

This chain links TRBV27 with TRBJ1-5; no clear D gene. CDR3 length: 15 amino acids. Deletions cut 2 bases from V and 0 bases from J, with 8 bases between. Germline lookup yields CDR1 MNHEY and CDR2 SMNVEV (reference sequence). The CDR3 region has the DNA TGTGCCAGCAGTTTAGACTCTAATAGCAATCAGCCCCAGCATTTT. Translated, it gives CASSLDSNSNQPQHF.

Here the CDR3 reads CASSIGGGAMEGEQYF. The CDR3 bases are TGTGCCAGTAGTATAGGAGGGGGGGCGATGGAGGGCGAGCAGTACTTC. The rearrangement links TRBV19 to TRBJ2-7; possible D gene TRBD2, 7 bases. The CDR3 contains 16 residues. CDR1 and CDR2 (germline): LNHDA, SQIVND (reference sequence). Trimming stripped 1 base from V and 6 bases from J, with 19 bases between.

The rearrangement uses TRBV27 and TRBJ2-7; 10 nucleotides match TRBD2. CDR3 length equals 20 residues. CDR1 and CDR2 from the germline V gene are MNHEY and SMNVEV (reference sequence). The V gene end was trimmed by 4 bases and the J gene end by 2 bases; junction bases not matched to a gene: 20. In DNA, the CDR3 is TGTGCCAGCAGTTCATGGGGGGTGAGTAGCGGGAGGCCCGATCCCTACGAGCAGTACTTC. Its protein is CASSSWGVSSGRPDPYEQYF.

The V and J genes are TRBV6-1 and TRBJ1-4, with 8 bases fitting TRBD1. V lost 5 bases, J lost 8 bases, and 4 bases stayed unmatched. The CDR3 loop spans 13 amino acids. From germline, CDR1 is MNHNS and CDR2 SASEGT. The CDR3 region is CASSQGAGEKLFF. The DNA of the CDR3 is TGTGCCAGCAGTCAGGGGGCGGGGGAAAAACTGTTTTTT.

This clone appeared a single time. The chain is built from TRBV27 and TRBJ2-1, with 14 bases aligning to TRBD2. Per germline, CDR1 MNHEY and CDR2 SMNVEV (reference sequence). The CDR3 is 21 residues long. V lost 2 bases to trimming and J lost 0 bases; unmatched junction nucleotides: 12. The CDR3 reads CASSLKGCGTSGGSSYNEQFF. CDR3 nucleotide sequence: TGTGCCAGCAGTTTAAAGGGTTGTGGGACTAGCGGGGGCAGCTCCTACAATGAGCAGTTCTTC.

This chain uses TRBV29-1 with TRBJ2-1; 7 positions agree with TRBD1. CDR1 is SQVTM and CDR2 is ANQGSEA in the germline V gene. Trimming at V came to 2 bases and at J to 4 bases, leaving 2 bases not matched to a gene. The CDR3 sequence is 13 residues long. CDR3 sequence: CSVERGRYNEQFF. For the CDR3, the DNA is TGCAGCGTTGAAAGGGGGCGGTACAATGAGCAGTTCTTC.

The chain is built from TRBV19 and TRBJ2-7; 7 bases line up with TRBD2. The length of the CDR3 is 15 residues. V gave up 1 base and J gave up 0 bases; unmatched junction bases: 3. The germline V gene has CDR1 LNHDA and CDR2 SQIVND (reference sequence). The CDR3 reads CASSIVAGFSYEQYF. In nucleotides, the CDR3 is TGTGCCAGTAGTATAGTAGCGGGCTTCTCCTACGAGCAGTACTTC.